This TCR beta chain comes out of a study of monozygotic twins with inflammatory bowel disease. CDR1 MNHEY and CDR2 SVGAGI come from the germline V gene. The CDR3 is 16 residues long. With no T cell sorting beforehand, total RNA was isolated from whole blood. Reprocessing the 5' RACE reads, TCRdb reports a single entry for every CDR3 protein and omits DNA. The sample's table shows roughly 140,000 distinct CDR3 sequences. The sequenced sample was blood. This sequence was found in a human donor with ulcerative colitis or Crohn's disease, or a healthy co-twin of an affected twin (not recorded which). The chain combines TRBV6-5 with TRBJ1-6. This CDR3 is CASSYGGQAGGSPLHF.